This entry lists 12 T cell receptor beta chains sequenced from one sample in a study of cytomegalovirus exposure and HLA in healthy donors. PCR primers comprised 60 Vbeta and 13 Jbeta primers. Sequencing was performed with immunoSEQ multiplex PCR; in TCRdb, only in-frame clones are kept and a portion is missing. The repertoire holds around 160,000 clones, around 77% seen once, with over 0.95% in the top ten. The sequenced sample consisted of PBMCs. The origin of the receptors is a woman aged 35 to 49 in good health and CMV-seronegative.

The chain recombines TRBV5-1 with TRBJ1-2; perhaps TRBD1 as D (5 bases). The CDR3 length is 15 residues. Germline assignment: CDR1 SGHRS and CDR2 YFSETQ. The germline V and J ends were trimmed by 3 bases and 3 bases, with 15 bases remaining between them. The DNA for the CDR3 is TGCGCCAGCAGCTCAGACAGATTAGGGGACTATGGCTACACCTTC. It translates to CASSSDRLGDYGYTF.

There are a few counts of this clone. The V gene is TRBV10-3, the J gene TRBJ2-7; 9 bases line up with TRBD1. V lost 6 bases to trimming and J lost 2 bases; unmatched junction nucleotides: 5. The CDR3 covers 14 residues. Germline CDR1 and CDR2: ENHRY and SYGVKD. CDR3 bases: TGTGCCATCAGGCCCGGGACAGGGCCCTACGAGCAGTACTTC. Translation gives CAIRPGTGPYEQYF.

This sequence joins TRBV30 and TRBJ2-7; D call uncertain. CDR1 and CDR2 (germline): GTSNPN, SVGIG (reference sequence). CDR3 size: 12 residues. V shed 0 bases and J shed 6 bases, with 9 bases lying between them. The CDR3: CAWSVIIVEQYF. Here the CDR3 DNA reads TGTGCCTGGAGTGTCATCATAGTCGAGCAGTACTTC.

The chain recombines TRBV7-8 with TRBJ2-2; 11 bases are shared with TRBD1. The CDR3 has 17 amino acids. Per germline, CDR1 SGHVS and CDR2 FQNEAQ. V trimming: 0 bases; J trimming: 6 bases; junction bases outside the gene matches: 6. CDR3 loop: CASSLALPGQGAGELFF. In DNA, the CDR3 is TGTGCCAGCAGCTTAGCACTACCGGGACAGGGGGCCGGGGAGCTGTTTTTT.

V is TRBV6-1 and J is TRBJ1-5; a possible D gene is TRBD1 (5 bases). V was pared by 3 bases and J by 6 bases, with 12 bases between. Germline values: CDR1 MNHNS, CDR2 SASEGT. The CDR3 is 14 residues long. The CDR3 loop is CASSDQGGIQPQHF. CDR3 in DNA: TGTGCCAGCAGTGATCAGGGCGGAATTCAGCCCCAGCATTTT.

The V call is TRBV5-1, the J call TRBJ1-1; D uncertain. Per the germline V gene, CDR1 is SGHRS and CDR2 is YFSETQ. Trimming took off 4 bases at V and 5 bases at J, with 15 bases between the two ends. CDR3 length: 14 amino acids. The CDR3 nucleotides read TGCGCCAGCAGCCCCGCGGGGTCTTGGACTGAAGCTTTCTTT. Translation: CASSPAGSWTEAFF.

The chain uses TRBV7-9 and TRBJ2-7; D is possibly TRBD2 (5 bases). Trimming removed 3 bases from V and 4 bases from J, with 10 bases in between. The germline V gene has CDR1 SEHNR and CDR2 FQNEAQ (reference sequence). The length of the CDR3 is 13 residues. DNA of the CDR3: TGTGCCAGCAGCTTTGGGTCGGGGTACGAGCAGTACTTC. It specifies CASSFGSGYEQYF.

This clone was seen once. V and J are TRBV7-3 and TRBJ2-1; D gene ambiguous. Per germline, CDR1 SGHTA and CDR2 FQGTGA. V was clipped by 5 bases and J by 6 bases, with 11 bases between them. The CDR3 totals 13 residues. Written as DNA, the CDR3 is TGTGCCAGCAGCGTCCCTGGCGGCAATGAGCAGTTCTTC. It translates to CASSVPGGNEQFF.

The CDR3 coding sequence is TGTGCCAGCAGTTTAATGGCAGGAAAGCAGCCCCAGCATTTT. This sequence encodes CASSLMAGKQPQHF. The gene calls are TRBV27 and TRBJ1-5; D not resolved. The CDR3 spans 14 residues. Germline CDR1 is MNHEY and CDR2 is SMNVEV (reference sequence). V lost 2 bases to trimming and J lost 7 bases, with 12 bases between them.

CDR3 in amino acids: CAWRGFQGAGEQYF. The CDR3 region has the DNA TGTGCCTGGAGGGGTTTTCAGGGGGCGGGTGAGCAGTACTTC. The chain links TRBV30 to TRBJ2-7, with TRBD1 identical over 8 bases. V lost 3 bases, J lost 7 bases, and 11 bases stayed unmatched. The CDR3 loop spans 14 amino acids. The germline gives CDR1 GTSNPN, CDR2 SVGIG (reference sequence).

This chain uses TRBV5-1 with TRBJ2-1; possible D gene TRBD1, 6 bases. CDR1 and CDR2 from the germline V gene are SGHRS and YFSETQ. There are 15 residues in the CDR3. V dropped 0 bases and J dropped 5 bases, with 12 bases sitting between them. The CDR3 reads CASSLGPGQNNEQFF. DNA for the CDR3: TGCGCCAGCAGCTTGGGTCCGGGACAAAACAATGAGCAGTTCTTC.

This chain connects TRBV7-2 to TRBJ2-1; maybe TRBD2 (6 bases). This CDR3 region has 11 residues. Trimming left V 6 bases short and J 10 bases short, with 10 bases between. Germline V gives CDR1 SGHTA, CDR2 FQGNSA. In DNA, the CDR3 is TGTGCCAGCAGGGGGGGACGAGAGCAGTTCTTC. This encodes CASRGGREQFF.